This T cell receptor beta chain was sequenced during a study of CD8 T cells in ankylosing spondylitis. Study-level results: The disease-linked clones had a CD8+ phenotype and low blood frequencies. Typical of ankylosing spondylitis blood, it appeared, was a TCR beta motif of roughly eight highly homologous variants. Reports say disease-linked clones showed up significantly more in matched ankylosing spondylitis synovial fluid.

Concerning this clonotype: Its specificity is not known.

In TCRdb, the 5' RACE reads were re-called with MiXCR into one record per CDR3 protein. The sample carries about 800,000 distinct CDR3 sequences, approximately 12% recorded once. Trimming cost V 6 bases and J 1 base; bases outside gene matches: 18. Germline loops: CDR1 DFQATT, CDR2 SNEGSKA (reference sequence). This CDR3 has 17 amino acids. V is TRBV20-1 and J is TRBJ2-7; 7 nucleotides agree with TRBD2. Sequencing used blood, either unsorted or a sorted T cell fraction (not recorded which). This sequence originates from a male donor with ankylosing spondylitis. CDR3 region: CSASPLGSGKGSYEQYF. The CDR3 region has the DNA TGCAGTGCCTCCCCTCTGGGAAGCGGGAAAGGGTCCTACGAGCAGTACTTC.